A selection of T cell receptor beta chains follows, all from one sample in a study of CD8 T cells in Susac syndrome. MiXCR was run by TCRdb on the immunoSEQ multiplex PCR reads, yielding one entry per CDR3 protein. The profile covers some 120,000 distinct CDR3 sequences, with approximately 96% appearing a single time and around 0.2% taken by the ten largest. The source material was CD8+ T cells from PBMCs. Receptors originate from a human donor with Susac syndrome. Both conserved end residues are part of each CDR3. Each record gives: J gene, clone size, D gene, V gene, CDR3 protein, CDR3 DNA. A D gene is named only where the DNA matches it firmly. Size is stated for part of the rows, as once, few or many counts, or as a class when the clone is expanded.

j_call: TRBJ2-7
clone_size: -
d_call: TRBD2
v_call: TRBV18
cdr3_aa: CASSPGGLLYEQYF
cdr3_nt: TGTGCCAGCTCCCCCGGGGGGTTACTATACGAGCAGTACTTC

j_call: TRBJ1-6
clone_size: few
d_call: TRBD1
v_call: TRBV6-1
cdr3_aa: CASSEVEAGGSPLHF
cdr3_nt: TGTGCCAGCAGTGAAGTTGAGGCAGGGGGATCACCCCTCCACTTT

j_call: TRBJ2-3
clone_size: -
d_call: TRBD2
v_call: TRBV2
cdr3_aa: CASGGTSSDTQYF
cdr3_nt: TGTGCCAGCGGGGGGACTAGTTCAGATACGCAGTATTTT

j_call: TRBJ1-2
clone_size: -
d_call: -
v_call: TRBV4-1
cdr3_aa: CASSQDPSGLRGYTF
cdr3_nt: TGCGCCAGCAGCCAAGATCCTTCAGGCCTTCGAGGCTACACCTTC

j_call: TRBJ2-3
clone_size: -
d_call: -
v_call: TRBV10-3
cdr3_aa: CATGRVGADTDTQYF
cdr3_nt: TGTGCCACAGGCCGGGTCGGAGCCGACACAGATACGCAGTATTTT

j_call: TRBJ2-5
clone_size: -
d_call: TRBD1
v_call: TRBV13
cdr3_aa: CATHRDRGPETQYF
cdr3_nt: TGTGCCACACACCGGGACAGGGGGCCAGAGACCCAGTACTTC

j_call: TRBJ2-6
clone_size: -
d_call: -
v_call: TRBV12-3/TRBV12-4
cdr3_aa: CASTIISGANVLTF
cdr3_nt: TGTGCCAGCACTATAATATCTGGGGCCAACGTCCTGACTTTC

j_call: TRBJ1-1
clone_size: -
d_call: -
v_call: TRBV29-1
cdr3_aa: CSVVGREGTEAFF
cdr3_nt: TGCAGCGTTGTGGGGAGAGAGGGCACTGAAGCTTTCTTT

j_call: TRBJ2-7
clone_size: -
d_call: TRBD1
v_call: TRBV5-1
cdr3_aa: CASSLDQDRGYEQYF
cdr3_nt: TGCGCCAGCAGCTTGGATCAGGACAGGGGATACGAGCAGTACTTC

j_call: TRBJ2-5
clone_size: -
d_call: TRBD2
v_call: TRBV7-2
cdr3_aa: CASSYALGGETQYF
cdr3_nt: TGTGCCAGCAGCTATGCCCTGGGGGGGGAGACCCAGTACTTC

j_call: TRBJ2-1
clone_size: -
d_call: -
v_call: TRBV30
cdr3_aa: CAWRALGNEQFF
cdr3_nt: TGTGCCTGGCGGGCACTAGGCAATGAGCAGTTCTTC

j_call: TRBJ2-3
clone_size: once
d_call: TRBD1
v_call: TRBV9
cdr3_aa: CASSASGQGVQPDTDTQYF
cdr3_nt: TGTGCCAGCAGCGCCTCGGGACAGGGGGTCCAACCAGACACAGATACGCAGTATTTT

j_call: TRBJ1-4
clone_size: -
d_call: -
v_call: TRBV6-6
cdr3_aa: CASSYSNEKLFF
cdr3_nt: TGTGCCAGCAGTTACTCGAACGAAAAACTGTTTTTT

j_call: TRBJ2-5
clone_size: -
d_call: -
v_call: TRBV15
cdr3_aa: CATSRDLGEVTQYF
cdr3_nt: TGTGCCACCAGCAGAGATTTGGGAGAGGTGACCCAGTACTTC

j_call: TRBJ1-5
clone_size: -
d_call: -
v_call: TRBV4-1
cdr3_aa: CASSQVFRVQPQHF
cdr3_nt: TGCGCCAGCAGCCAAGTCTTCCGGGTCCAGCCCCAGCATTTT

j_call: TRBJ2-3
clone_size: -
d_call: TRBD2
v_call: TRBV30
cdr3_aa: CAWNQGLAVTGDTQYF
cdr3_nt: TGTGCCTGGAACCAGGGACTAGCGGTGACCGGGGATACGCAGTATTTT

j_call: TRBJ1-2
clone_size: -
d_call: -
v_call: TRBV12-3/TRBV12-4
cdr3_aa: CASSRSVTGYGYTF
cdr3_nt: TGTGCCAGCAGCCGCTCGGTCACAGGGTATGGCTACACCTTC

j_call: TRBJ2-1
clone_size: -
d_call: TRBD2
v_call: TRBV20-1
cdr3_aa: CSASPGGGETNEQFF
cdr3_nt: TGCAGTGCTAGCCCCGGCGGGGGTGAGACCAATGAGCAGTTCTTC

j_call: TRBJ1-2
clone_size: -
d_call: TRBD1
v_call: TRBV30
cdr3_aa: CAWTPGGQGNGYTF
cdr3_nt: TGTGCCTGGACACCCGGGGGACAGGGGAATGGCTACACCTTC

j_call: TRBJ2-1
clone_size: -
d_call: TRBD2
v_call: TRBV12-5
cdr3_aa: CASGLRQYTSANSYNEQFF
cdr3_nt: TGTGCTAGTGGTTTGCGACAATACACTAGCGCAAATTCCTACAATGAGCAGTTCTTC

j_call: TRBJ2-7
clone_size: -
d_call: -
v_call: TRBV30
cdr3_aa: CAWSGQALRYEQYF
cdr3_nt: TGTGCCTGGAGTGGACAGGCCCTCCGCTACGAGCAGTACTTC

j_call: TRBJ1-2
clone_size: -
d_call: -
v_call: TRBV20-1
cdr3_aa: CTKGPTDNYGYTF
cdr3_nt: TGCACGAAAGGACCGACAGATAACTATGGCTACACCTTC

j_call: TRBJ2-1
clone_size: -
d_call: TRBD1
v_call: TRBV10-3
cdr3_aa: CAAGTGGYNEQFF
cdr3_nt: TGTGCCGCCGGGACAGGGGGCTACAATGAGCAGTTCTTC

j_call: TRBJ2-5
clone_size: -
d_call: TRBD1
v_call: TRBV28
cdr3_aa: CASSFPGGALETQYF
cdr3_nt: TGTGCCAGCAGTTTCCCAGGGGGCGCATTAGAGACCCAGTACTTC

j_call: TRBJ2-5
clone_size: -
d_call: -
v_call: TRBV5-4
cdr3_aa: CASSLASETQYF
cdr3_nt: TGTGCCAGCAGCTTGGCCTCTGAGACCCAGTACTTC

j_call: TRBJ1-5
clone_size: -
d_call: -
v_call: TRBV27
cdr3_aa: CASMPSAGNSNQPQHF
cdr3_nt: TGTGCCAGCATGCCGTCGGCAGGAAATAGCAATCAGCCCCAGCATTTT

j_call: TRBJ2-2
clone_size: -
d_call: TRBD1
v_call: TRBV24-1
cdr3_aa: CATSDLGQGAPGELFF
cdr3_nt: TGTGCCACCAGTGATTTGGGACAGGGGGCCCCCGGGGAGCTGTTTTTT

j_call: TRBJ2-1
clone_size: -
d_call: -
v_call: TRBV15
cdr3_aa: CATSTGAGQSYNEQFF
cdr3_nt: TGTGCCACCAGCACGGGAGCGGGACAGTCCTACAATGAGCAGTTCTTC

j_call: TRBJ2-7
clone_size: -
d_call: -
v_call: TRBV4-2
cdr3_aa: CASSPVQAGPYEQYF
cdr3_nt: TGTGCCAGCAGCCCGGTCCAAGCCGGTCCCTACGAGCAGTACTTC

j_call: TRBJ2-3
clone_size: -
d_call: TRBD2
v_call: TRBV12-3/TRBV12-4
cdr3_aa: CASSTILAGGPTDTQYF
cdr3_nt: TGTGCCAGCAGTACTATCCTAGCGGGAGGACCCACAGATACGCAGTATTTT

j_call: TRBJ2-6
clone_size: -
d_call: -
v_call: TRBV19
cdr3_aa: CASSHRPFSGANVLTF
cdr3_nt: TGTGCCAGTAGTCACCGACCGTTTTCTGGGGCCAACGTCCTGACTTTC

j_call: TRBJ1-5
clone_size: -
d_call: -
v_call: TRBV13
cdr3_aa: CASSLRGGYNQPQHF
cdr3_nt: TGTGCCAGCAGCTTACGAGGGGGATACAATCAGCCCCAGCATTTT

j_call: TRBJ2-3
clone_size: -
d_call: TRBD2
v_call: TRBV12-3/TRBV12-4
cdr3_aa: CASSLSVAGASTDTQYF
cdr3_nt: TGTGCCAGCAGTTTAAGCGTAGCGGGGGCTAGCACAGATACGCAGTATTTT

j_call: TRBJ2-1
clone_size: -
d_call: -
v_call: TRBV7-9
cdr3_aa: CASSLSRESNNEQFF
cdr3_nt: TGTGCCAGCAGCTTGTCACGGGAAAGTAACAATGAGCAGTTCTTC

j_call: TRBJ2-7
clone_size: -
d_call: TRBD2
v_call: TRBV4-1
cdr3_aa: CASSPFKLAGAHEQYF
cdr3_nt: TGCGCCAGCAGCCCCTTCAAACTAGCGGGAGCTCACGAGCAGTACTTC

j_call: TRBJ2-1
clone_size: -
d_call: TRBD2
v_call: TRBV30
cdr3_aa: CAWTSAGGPFGDEQFF
cdr3_nt: TGTGCCTGGACCTCAGCGGGAGGGCCTTTCGGGGATGAGCAGTTCTTC

j_call: TRBJ1-1
clone_size: -
d_call: -
v_call: TRBV6-5
cdr3_aa: CASSYGSSNTEAFF
cdr3_nt: TGTGCCAGCAGTTACGGCAGCTCGAACACTGAAGCTTTCTTT

j_call: TRBJ1-2
clone_size: once
d_call: TRBD1
v_call: TRBV6-6
cdr3_aa: CASSRNRGPIYGYTF
cdr3_nt: TGTGCCAGCAGTCGTAACAGGGGACCTATCTATGGCTACACCTTC

j_call: TRBJ1-3
clone_size: -
d_call: -
v_call: TRBV3-1
cdr3_aa: CASSKSRTTGNTIYF
cdr3_nt: TGTGCCAGCAGTAAAAGTCGGACGACGGGAAACACCATATATTTT

j_call: TRBJ2-3
clone_size: -
d_call: TRBD2
v_call: TRBV20-1
cdr3_aa: CSAEGTSGDTDTQYF
cdr3_nt: TGCAGTGCCGAAGGGACTAGCGGGGACACAGATACGCAGTATTTT

j_call: TRBJ1-2
clone_size: -
d_call: -
v_call: TRBV7-9
cdr3_aa: CASSWGGWNGYTF
cdr3_nt: TGTGCCAGCAGCTGGGGGGGTTGGAATGGCTACACCTTC

j_call: TRBJ1-6
clone_size: -
d_call: TRBD1
v_call: TRBV2
cdr3_aa: CASSETGMRSPLHF
cdr3_nt: TGTGCCAGCAGTGAGACAGGGATGCGTTCACCCCTCCACTTT

j_call: TRBJ2-2
clone_size: -
d_call: TRBD2
v_call: TRBV7-6
cdr3_aa: CASSLLAGANTGELFF
cdr3_nt: TGTGCCAGCAGCTTGCTAGCGGGGGCGAACACCGGGGAGCTGTTTTTT

j_call: TRBJ2-1
clone_size: -
d_call: -
v_call: TRBV20-1
cdr3_aa: CSASPSGAYNEQFF
cdr3_nt: TGCAGTGCTAGCCCCAGCGGTGCCTACAATGAGCAGTTCTTC

j_call: TRBJ1-5
clone_size: once
d_call: TRBD1
v_call: TRBV6-2/TRBV6-3
cdr3_aa: CASSYSGTGYQPQHF
cdr3_nt: TGTGCCAGCAGTTACTCGGGGACAGGGTACCAGCCCCAGCATTTT

j_call: TRBJ2-1
clone_size: -
d_call: -
v_call: TRBV19
cdr3_aa: CASRVEPAYNEQFF
cdr3_nt: TGTGCCAGTAGGGTAGAGCCCGCCTACAATGAGCAGTTCTTC

j_call: TRBJ1-2
clone_size: -
d_call: -
v_call: TRBV27
cdr3_aa: CASSSPTEHGYTF
cdr3_nt: TGTGCCAGCAGTTCGCCGACAGAGCATGGCTACACCTTC

j_call: TRBJ1-5
clone_size: -
d_call: TRBD1
v_call: TRBV12-3/TRBV12-4
cdr3_aa: CASRQGYGTGEDQPQHF
cdr3_nt: TGTGCCAGCAGGCAAGGATATGGGACAGGGGAAGATCAGCCCCAGCATTTT

j_call: TRBJ2-1
clone_size: -
d_call: TRBD2
v_call: TRBV5-6
cdr3_aa: CASSSQTSGANEQFF
cdr3_nt: TGTGCCAGCAGCTCGCAGACTAGCGGGGCTAATGAGCAGTTCTTC

j_call: TRBJ1-1
clone_size: -
d_call: -
v_call: TRBV7-9
cdr3_aa: CASSLETGNTEAFF
cdr3_nt: TGTGCCAGCAGCTTAGAAACGGGGAACACTGAAGCTTTCTTT

j_call: TRBJ1-1
clone_size: -
d_call: -
v_call: TRBV7-6
cdr3_aa: CASSFGEGSEAFF
cdr3_nt: TGTGCCAGCAGCTTCGGGGAGGGGAGCGAAGCTTTCTTT

j_call: TRBJ2-3
clone_size: -
d_call: -
v_call: TRBV6-5
cdr3_aa: CASSYSSLLFTDTQYF
cdr3_nt: TGTGCCAGCAGTTACTCGTCGCTACTATTCACAGATACGCAGTATTTT